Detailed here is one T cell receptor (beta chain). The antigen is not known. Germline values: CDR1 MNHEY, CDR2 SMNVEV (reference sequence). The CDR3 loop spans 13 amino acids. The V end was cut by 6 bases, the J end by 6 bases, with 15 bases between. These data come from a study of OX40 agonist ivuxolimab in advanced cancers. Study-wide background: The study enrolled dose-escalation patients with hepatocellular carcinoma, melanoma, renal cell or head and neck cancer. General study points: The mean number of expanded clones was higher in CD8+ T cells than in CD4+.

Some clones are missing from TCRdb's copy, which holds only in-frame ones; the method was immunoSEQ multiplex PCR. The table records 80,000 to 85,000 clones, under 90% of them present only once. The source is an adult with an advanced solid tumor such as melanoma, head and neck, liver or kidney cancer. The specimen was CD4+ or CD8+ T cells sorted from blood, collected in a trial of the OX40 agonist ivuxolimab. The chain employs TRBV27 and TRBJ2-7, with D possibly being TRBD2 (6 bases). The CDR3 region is CASSIREESEQYF. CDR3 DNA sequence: TGTGCCAGCAGCATCAGGGAGGAGAGCGAGCAGTACTTC.